Each of the 30 T cell receptor beta chains below was sequenced from the same sample in a study of cytomegalovirus exposure and HLA in healthy donors. 60 Vbeta and 13 Jbeta primers were used in PCR. Produced via immunoSEQ multiplex PCR; TCRdb's table is partial and in-frame only. Of more than 90,000 clones listed, approximately 77% were seen once; the top ten hold almost 5%. The sample was PBMCs. These receptors came from a man aged 45-65 years in good health and CMV-seropositive.

The chain links TRBV7-8 to TRBJ2-2; 10 bases match TRBD2. V trimming: 1 base; J trimming: 12 bases; junction bases outside the gene matches: 8. CDR1 and CDR2 (germline): SGHVS, FQNEAQ. The CDR3 length is 15 residues. The CDR3 nucleotides are TGTGCCAGCAGCTTAGGGGGGACTAGCGCTACTCAGCTGTTTTTT. Its protein product is CASSLGGTSATQLFF.

The table lists this clone with a few counts. The rearrangement links TRBV21-1 to TRBJ2-7; TRBD1 is taken as the D call from the table, unchecked against the DNA. TRBV21-1 is a pseudogene. The CDR3 sequence is 14 residues long. CDR3 sequence reads: CASSRQGPPDEQYF. The CDR3 DNA reads as TGTGCCAGCAGCCGACAGGGTCCCCCGGATGAGCAGTACTTC.

This chain links TRBV6-6 with TRBJ2-4; D is perhaps TRBD2 (6 bases). CDR3 size: 13 residues. Deletions cut 5 bases from V and 10 bases from J, with 15 bases between. Germline assignment: CDR1 MNHNY and CDR2 SVGAGI (reference sequence). Written as DNA, the CDR3 is TGTGCCAGCAGTCCCTGGGCCCGGGAGATTCAGTACTTC. As protein: CASSPWAREIQYF.

The chain couples TRBV7-2 to TRBJ1-1; D may be TRBD1 (5 bases). This CDR3 is 14 amino acids long. CDR1 is SGHTA, CDR2 FQGNSA, per germline. Between the trimmed V and J ends, which lost 3 bases and 5 bases, there was a span of 13 bases. The CDR3 DNA follows: TGTGCCAGCAGCTTTACGGGGGGGAGGACTGAAGCTTTCTTT. Translation: CASSFTGGRTEAFF.

This clone has more than one count but fewer than ten. The V call is TRBV9, the J call TRBJ2-3, with 9 nucleotides matching TRBD2. CDR1 and CDR2 (germline): SGDLS, YYNGEE. The CDR3 contains 18 residues. With V trimmed by 4 bases and J by 3 bases, 15 bases remained unmatched. This chain's CDR3 is CASSPRASGVRSTDTQYF. CDR3 DNA sequence: TGTGCCAGCAGCCCAAGGGCTAGCGGGGTGAGGTCTACAGATACGCAGTATTTT.

The rearrangement links TRBV7-9 to TRBJ2-2; D is perhaps TRBD2 (5 bases). V lost 3 bases and J lost 5, with 10 bases in between. Germline V lookup: CDR1 SEHNR, CDR2 FQNEAQ (reference sequence). The CDR3 spans 14 residues. As DNA, the CDR3 is TGTGCCAGCAGCTTTCGTGAGGGAACCGGGGAGCTGTTTTTT. It codes for CASSFREGTGELFF. The full variable domain, rest sourced from reference TRBV7-9 and TRBJ2-2, is DTGVSQNPRHKITKRGQNVTFRCDPISEHNRLYWYRQTLGQGPEFLTYFQNEAQLEKSRLLSDRFSAERPKGSFSTLEIQRTEQGDSAMYLCASSFREGTGELFFGEGSRLTVL.

V usage is TRBV19 and J usage is TRBJ2-2; 8 nucleotides align to TRBD1. This CDR3 region has 15 residues. The germline gives CDR1 LNHDA, CDR2 SQIVND (reference sequence). With V trimmed by 4 bases and J by 5 bases, 6 bases remained unmatched. Written as DNA, the CDR3 is TGTGCCAGTAGTAAGGACAGGGTGAATACCGGGGAGCTGTTTTTT. Its protein is CASSKDRVNTGELFF.

This clone was detected only a few times. The chain recombines TRBV19 with TRBJ2-1; the match to TRBD1 covers 8 bases. V lost 5 bases to trimming and J lost 8 bases; unmatched junction nucleotides: 11. The germline V gene encodes CDR1 LNHDA and CDR2 SQIVND (reference sequence). This CDR3 region has 15 residues. Here the CDR3 reads CASSAQGARTHEQFF. For the CDR3, the DNA is TGTGCCAGTAGTGCCCAGGGGGCGAGGACCCATGAGCAGTTCTTC.

The gene calls are TRBV5-1 and TRBJ2-6; D gene ambiguous. The CDR3 totals 15 residues. Trimming removed 0 bases at V and 0 bases at J, with 4 bases between. Germline CDR1 is SGHRS and CDR2 is YFSETQ. DNA for the CDR3: TGCGCCAGCAGCTTGGTCGGCTCTGGGGCCAACGTCCTGACTTTC. Protein product: CASSLVGSGANVLTF.

The V call is TRBV7-2, the J call TRBJ2-3; D is possibly TRBD2 (6 bases). Looked up from germline, CDR1 is SGHTA and CDR2 is FQGNSA. The CDR3 extends over 15 amino acids. V lost 2 bases and J lost 2, with 11 bases in between. The CDR3 sequence is CASSLKIADTDTQYF. DNA for the CDR3: TGTGCCAGCAGCTTAAAGATAGCGGACACAGATACGCAGTATTTT.

This chain uses TRBV6-1 with TRBJ2-3; TRBD1 aligns across 9 bases. The V gene end was trimmed by 5 bases and the J gene end by 2 bases; junction bases not matched to a gene: 2. The CDR3 sequence is 14 residues long. The germline V gene has CDR1 MNHNS and CDR2 SASEGT. The CDR3 coding sequence is TGTGCCAGCAGTACAGGGGGCAACACAGATACGCAGTATTTT. Protein product: CASSTGGNTDTQYF.

A word on this clone: The likely explanation is a read error, given a far larger clone one base away. This sample also contains other DNA sequences that code for the same CDR3. The gene calls are TRBV7-9 and TRBJ2-1, with TRBD2 identical over 9 bases. CDR1 and CDR2 from the germline V gene are SEHNR and FQNEAQ (reference sequence). The CDR3 loop spans 14 amino acids. CDR3 coding DNA: TGTGCGAGCAGCTTTGGGACTAGCAGTCTTGAGCAGTTCTTC. Its translation: CASSFGTSSLEQFF.

The chain has TRBV5-4 and TRBJ1-6; 7 bases agree with TRBD1. This CDR3 is built from 13 residues. Per the germline V gene, CDR1 is SGHNT and CDR2 is YYREEE (reference sequence). V shed 6 bases and J 6 bases; nucleotides not matched to a gene: 3. The CDR3 DNA reads as TGTGCCAGCACCCGGGACAGTAATTCACCCCTCCACTTT. As protein: CASTRDSNSPLHF.

The rearrangement joins TRBV7-9 to TRBJ1-1, with D possibly being TRBD1 (5 bases). V lost 5 bases and J 0 bases, leaving 13 bases between the germline ends. The germline gives CDR1 SEHNR, CDR2 FQNEAQ (reference sequence). The CDR3 sequence is 15 residues long. The CDR3 DNA sequence: TGTGCCAGCAGCGCAATTAGGACACTGAACACTGAAGCTTTCTTT. It encodes CASSAIRTLNTEAFF.

The chain is built from TRBV6-1 and TRBJ1-1, with TRBD1 as a possible D gene (5 bases). The germline gives CDR1 MNHNS, CDR2 SASEGT. V gave up 2 bases and J gave up 1 base, with 17 bases separating them. The CDR3 extends over 17 amino acids. For the CDR3, the DNA is TGTGCCAGCAGTGAAAGGGCAGGGTATAGTCCGAACACTGAAGCTTTCTTT. As protein: CASSERAGYSPNTEAFF.

DNA for the CDR3: TGCGCCAGCAGCTTGAGGCTGGGGCTCACAGATACGCAGTATTTT. It yields the protein CASSLRLGLTDTQYF. The chain joins TRBV5-1 to TRBJ2-3, with D maybe TRBD1 (5 bases). V dropped 1 base and J dropped 2 bases, with 11 bases sitting between them. CDR1 SGHRS and CDR2 YFSETQ come from the germline V gene. This CDR3 is 15 amino acids long.

The chain has TRBV2 and TRBJ2-1; no reliable D call. Deletions cut 6 bases from V and 3 bases from J, with 12 bases between. Germline assignment: CDR1 SNHLY and CDR2 FYNNEI. The length of the CDR3 is 14 residues. CDR3 amino acids: CASSTGQSYNEQFF. The CDR3, as DNA: TGTGCCAGCAGCACGGGTCAGAGCTACAATGAGCAGTTCTTC.

The gene calls are TRBV18 and TRBJ1-1; D is possibly TRBD1 (5 bases). CDR3 length: 14 amino acids. V was trimmed by 3 bases and J by 5 bases, leaving 13 bases between them. Germline V gives CDR1 KGHSH, CDR2 LQKENI. CDR3 sequence (DNA): TGTGCCAGCTCACCGGGGACTGGAGGGACTGAAGCTTTCTTT. Encoded protein: CASSPGTGGTEAFF.

J is TRBJ1-2 and V is TRBV28; D is unresolved. The CDR3 loop spans 13 amino acids. Trimming left V 10 bases short and J 1 base short, with 13 bases between. Germline lookup yields CDR1 MDHEN and CDR2 SYDVKM. Written as DNA, the CDR3 is TGTGCCACCGGAAACGGGTTTAACTATGGCTACACCTTC. This sequence encodes CATGNGFNYGYTF.

The chain employs TRBV5-6 and TRBJ2-3; D may be TRBD2 (7 bases). The V gene's germline CDR1 is SGHDT and CDR2 YYEEEE. This CDR3 has 17 amino acids. Deletions cut 5 bases from V and 0 bases from J, with 19 bases between. CDR3 region: CASSNWGGGRSTDTQYF. CDR3 nucleotides: TGTGCCAGCAGTAACTGGGGCGGGGGCCGTAGCACAGATACGCAGTATTTT.

The rearrangement links TRBV7-9 to TRBJ2-7; 12 bases agree with TRBD2. The J segment lost 4 bases and the V segment lost 5 bases, leaving 3 bases of the junction unmatched. The CDR3 runs 14 residues. Germline V gives CDR1 SEHNR, CDR2 FQNEAQ (reference sequence). The CDR3 nucleotides read TGTGCCAGCAGCCGGACTAGCGGGACTTACGAGCAGTACTTC. This sequence encodes CASSRTSGTYEQYF.

This clone was counted once. In nucleotides, the CDR3 is TGTGCCTGGGGGGACAGGGTGGCCGGGGAGCTGTTTTTT. This codes for CAWGDRVAGELFF. The rearrangement links TRBV30 to TRBJ2-2; TRBD1 matches at 9 bases. In germline, CDR1 is GTSNPN, CDR2 SVGIG (reference sequence). Unmatched junction bases numbered 4, after V lost 5 bases and J lost 6 bases. CDR3 length: 13 residues.

V is TRBV5-8 and J is TRBJ2-1; 8 bases line up with TRBD2. V lost 5 bases and J lost 9; bases outside the gene matches: 13. The CDR3 is 15 amino acids. The germline V gene encodes CDR1 SGHTS and CDR2 YDEGEE. DNA for the CDR3: TGTGCCAGCAGTCGTAGCGGGACCTCTTTGGGTGAGCAGTTCTTC. Protein product: CASSRSGTSLGEQFF.

This chain links TRBV10-3 with TRBJ2-3, with 7 bases that match TRBD2. CDR1 is ENHRY, CDR2 SYGVKD, per germline. The CDR3 is made up of 18 amino acids. The V gene end was trimmed by 0 bases and the J gene end by 0 bases; junction bases not matched to a gene: 9. The CDR3 is CAISESGGSTGSTDTQYF. The CDR3 nucleotides read TGTGCCATCAGTGAGTCGGGCGGGAGTACGGGGAGCACAGATACGCAGTATTTT.

The rearrangement links TRBV6-6 to TRBJ2-7; TRBD2 is a possible D gene (6 bases). V shed 5 bases and J shed 3 bases, with 17 bases lying between them. CDR3 size: 15 residues. Germline CDR1 is MNHNY and CDR2 is SVGAGI (reference sequence). The CDR3 DNA is TGTGCCAGCAGTCCCTCTAAATTCGGGGGCTACGAGCAGTACTTC. Translating it yields CASSPSKFGGYEQYF.

V gene TRBV9 combines with J gene TRBJ1-6; 7 bases agree with TRBD1. V lost 2 bases to trimming and J lost 6 bases; unmatched junction nucleotides: 2. This CDR3 is 14 amino acids long. Germline CDR1 is SGDLS and CDR2 is YYNGEE. The CDR3 loop reads CASSVGQPNSPLHF. For the CDR3, the DNA is TGTGCCAGCAGCGTGGGACAGCCTAATTCACCCCTCCACTTT.

In its sample, this clone was seen a few times. J is TRBJ2-7 and V is TRBV6-1; 7 bases map to TRBD1. Germline-derived CDR1 and CDR2 are MNHNS and SASEGT. The CDR3 runs 15 residues. Trimming cost V 7 bases and J 4 bases; bases outside gene matches: 13. CDR3 bases: TGTGCCAGCACCGATGGACAGGTTGGGGGATACGAGCAGTACTTC. Amino acid sequence: CASTDGQVGGYEQYF.

The chain employs TRBV28 and TRBJ1-4, with D unresolved. V lost 4 bases and J 10 bases, leaving 34 bases between the germline ends. Germline values: CDR1 MDHEN, CDR2 SYDVKM. CDR3 length equals 20 residues. CDR3 DNA: TGTGCCAGCAGTTCCCCAACCTTCACCGGAAGACTGCCTGTAGGTAGAAAACTGTTTTTT. Its translation: CASSSPTFTGRLPVGRKLFF.

This clone was detected a few times. The CDR3 reads CASSPTILETQYF. CDR3 bases: TGTGCCAGCTCACCAACTATACTGGAGACCCAGTACTTC. V and J are TRBV18 and TRBJ2-5; D not resolved. Per the germline V gene, CDR1 is KGHSH and CDR2 is LQKENI. The CDR3 sequence is 13 residues long. V was shortened by 2 bases and J by 5 bases, with 9 bases between the two germline ends.

V gene TRBV4-2 combines with J gene TRBJ2-5; TRBD2 aligns across 7 bases. The germline gives CDR1 LGHNA, CDR2 YNFKEQ. Trimming cost V 4 bases and J 4 bases; bases outside gene matches: 9. The CDR3 runs 15 residues. CDR3 coding DNA: TGTGCCAGCAGCCCTGGGGGGGGAGGAGGAGAGACCCAGTACTTC. Amino acids: CASSPGGGGGETQYF.